This T cell receptor (beta chain) stems from a study of radiotherapy plus CTLA-4 blockade in lung cancer. Sequenced by immunoSEQ multiplex PCR; TCRdb stores in-frame clones only, minus some. This table has 62,000 or so clones, 79% appearing once. Sequences were derived from peripheral blood, sampled from a patient treated with radiotherapy plus ipilimumab. The sequence was obtained from a human donor with non-small cell lung cancer who had a complete response to radiotherapy plus ipilimumab.

The DNA of the CDR3 is TGTGCCTGGAACTCCGGGACAGGGAAAGATCTCGAAAAACTGTTTTTT. Translation: CAWNSGTGKDLEKLFF. The chain has TRBV30 and TRBJ1-4; 9 bases are a match to TRBD1. The CDR3 has 16 amino acids. V was clipped by 4 bases and J by 8 bases; unmatched bases: 14. Germline V gene lookup returns CDR1 GTSNPN and CDR2 SVGIG (reference sequence).